Listed here are 23 T cell receptor beta chains from one sample, sequenced in a study of T cells in Graves' hyperthyroidism and ophthalmopathy. Amplification targeted TCR beta CDR3 regions from RNA transcripts. HTBI primers were used for first-round RT-PCR of the TCR CDR3. Each CDR3 protein is one row after TCRdb ran MiXCR on the multiplex PCR reads. In the table there are hundreds of thousands of distinct CDR3 sequences, approximately 15% of which are singletons. Sequencing was done on a sample of blood. The receptors come from a woman in her 30s with Graves' hyperthyroidism.

The gene calls are TRBV3-1 and TRBJ2-5, with D uncertain. The CDR3 spans 13 residues. The V end lost 1 base, the J end lost 5 bases, and 8 bases lay between the germline ends. Germline loops: CDR1 LGHDT, CDR2 YNNKEL (reference sequence). CDR3 sequence reads: CASSQVSTETQYF. The CDR3 DNA reads as TGTGCCAGCAGCCAAGTTTCGACTGAGACCCAGTACTTC.

V is TRBV19 and J is TRBJ1-1; a weak D match, TRBD1 (5 bases). In germline, CDR1 is LNHDA, CDR2 SQIVND (reference sequence). This CDR3 region has 16 residues. Trimming removed 1 base from V and 1 base from J, with 13 bases in between. The CDR3 DNA is TGTGCCAGTAGTATAGGTCTGGGACTGAAGAACACTGAAGCTTTCTTT. Amino acid sequence: CASSIGLGLKNTEAFF.

The chain employs TRBV12-3 or TRBV12-4 and TRBJ1-2; 8 positions match TRBD1. V dropped 1 base and J dropped 6; count of bases not matched to a gene: 13. The CDR3 covers 17 residues. CDR3 nucleotides: TGTGCCAGCAGTTTAGAATATGGACAGGGTGTAACAAATGGCTACACCTTC. Translation gives CASSLEYGQGVTNGYTF.

The chain recombines TRBV5-4 with TRBJ2-4; maybe TRBD1 (6 bases). Per germline, CDR1 SGHNT and CDR2 YYREEE (reference sequence). The germline V and J ends were trimmed by 4 bases and 9 bases, with 20 bases remaining between them. The CDR3 runs 15 residues. CDR3 protein: CASSPNPGQLGIQYF. CDR3 DNA sequence: TGTGCCAGCAGCCCGAACCCCGGACAGCTCGGCATTCAGTACTTC. Filled out from reference TRBV5-4 and TRBJ2-4, the complete variable domain reads ETGVTQSPTHLIKTRGQQVTLRCSSQSGHNTVSWYQQALGQGPQFIFQYYREEENGRGNFPPRFSGLQFPNYSSELNVNALELDDSALYLCASSPNPGQLGIQYFGAGTRLSVL.

This sequence joins TRBV28 and TRBJ1-6; D unclear. The germline V and J ends were trimmed by 7 bases and 8 bases, with 9 bases remaining between them. The CDR3 is 12 residues long. CDR1 MDHEN and CDR2 SYDVKM come from the germline V gene. DNA for the CDR3: TGTGCCAGCATCACTAGACATTCACCCCTCCACTTT. Its translation is CASITRHSPLHF.

This clonotype has at least ten counts. This rearrangement joins TRBV6-2 or TRBV6-3 to TRBJ2-7; D might be TRBD1 or TRBD2, each matching 5 bases. The CDR3 runs 14 residues. Trimming pared 7 bases from V and 2 bases from J, leaving 15 bases between. Germline V CDR1 and CDR2: MNHEY, SVGEGT. The CDR3 sequence is CASKGPRPPYEQYF. Written as DNA, the CDR3 is TGTGCCAGCAAGGGACCTCGTCCGCCCTACGAGCAGTACTTC.

In this sample, this clonotype turned up a few times. The rearrangement uses TRBV7-8 and TRBJ2-1, with D possibly TRBD2 on 7 matching bases. The CDR3 consists of 11 residues. Trimming shortened V by 5 bases and J by 9 bases, and 8 bases separated the two germline ends. CDR1 is SGHVS and CDR2 is FQNEAQ in the germline V gene. In DNA form, the CDR3 reads TGTGCCAGCAGCCGGGGGGCTGAGCAGTTCTTC. As protein: CASSRGAEQFF.

This clonotype occurred many times. The chain uses TRBV6-1 and TRBJ1-1, with TRBD1 as a possible D gene (5 bases). CDR3 length equals 13 residues. Trimming left V 6 bases short and J 4 bases short, with 12 bases between. Germline V lookup: CDR1 MNHNS, CDR2 SASEGT. The CDR3 region is CASSLGVGTEAFF. The CDR3 nucleotides read TGTGCCAGCAGCTTGGGGGTTGGCACTGAAGCTTTCTTT.

The chain has TRBV19 and TRBJ1-6; maybe TRBD1 (5 bases). The germline CDR1 and CDR2 sequences are LNHDA and SQIVND (reference sequence). There are 15 residues in the CDR3. V gave up 9 bases and J gave up 0 bases, with 12 bases separating them. In DNA form, the CDR3 reads TGTGCCAGCCGGGACGGCGGCTCCTATAATTCACCCCTCCACTTT. It yields the protein CASRDGGSYNSPLHF.

This clonotype has only a few counts. The chain has TRBV24-1 and TRBJ2-1; 11 bases map to TRBD2. The CDR3 runs to 20 residues. Germline V gene sequence: CDR1 KGHDR, CDR2 SFDVKD. Trimming at V came to 9 bases and at J to 1 base, leaving 19 bases not matched to a gene. The CDR3 DNA sequence: TGTGCCACCTTAGCGGGAGGGCCTTCGTTATTACCCAGGTCCTACAATGAGCAGTTCTTC. Its translation is CATLAGGPSLLPRSYNEQFF.

This clonotype was seen more than once but under ten times. The chain links TRBV19 to TRBJ1-1; 7 nucleotides line up with TRBD1. J lost 1 base, V lost 8 bases, and 7 bases had no gene match. From germline, CDR1 is LNHDA and CDR2 SQIVND (reference sequence). This CDR3 is built from 14 residues. The CDR3 spells CASSPGGKNTEAFF. CDR3 sequence (DNA): TGTGCCAGTTCCCCAGGGGGGAAGAACACTGAAGCTTTCTTT.

The rearrangement uses TRBV7-8 and TRBJ1-5, with D unclear. CDR1 is SGHVS, CDR2 FQNEAQ, per germline. Trimming took 2 bases from V and 0 from J, leaving 5 bases between them. The CDR3 sequence is 14 residues long. CDR3 in DNA: TGTGCCAGCAGCTTATGGCCTAGCAATCAGCCCCAGCATTTT. Amino acid sequence: CASSLWPSNQPQHF.

This clonotype was seen repeatedly, ten times or more. The chain combines TRBV11-2 with TRBJ2-5; D possibly uses TRBD1 or TRBD2 (5 bases each). Germline V gene sequence: CDR1 SGHAT, CDR2 FQNNGV. Trimming shortened V by 2 bases and J by 0 bases, and 19 bases separated the two germline ends. CDR3 length equals 18 residues. The CDR3 here is CASSLYSLRGKYQETQYF. CDR3 nucleotide sequence: TGTGCCAGCAGCTTATATTCGCTGAGGGGAAAGTACCAAGAGACCCAGTACTTC. Full variable domain (rest looked up from reference TRBV11-2 and TRBJ2-5): EAGVAQSPRYKIIEKRQSVAFWCNPISGHATLYWYQQILGQGPKLLIQFQNNGVVDDSQLPKDRFSAERLKGVDSTLKIQPAKLEDSAVYLCASSLYSLRGKYQETQYFGPGTRLLVL.

This clonotype was seen a handful of times. The chain uses TRBV5-1 and TRBJ1-6, with 8 positions matching TRBD1. CDR3 length equals 14 residues. CDR1 is SGHRS and CDR2 is YFSETQ in the germline V gene. With 4 bases clipped from V and 10 bases from J, the junction kept 7 bases outside the gene matches. The CDR3 region is CASSIGQGGSPLHF. The DNA for the CDR3 is TGCGCCAGCAGCATAGGACAGGGAGGATCACCCCTCCACTTT.

In its sample, this clonotype is medium-sized. The chain uses TRBV29-1 and TRBJ2-7; 8 bases line up with TRBD1. From germline, CDR1 is SQVTM and CDR2 ANQGSEA. V trimming: 7 bases; J trimming: 7 bases; junction bases outside the gene matches: 9. The CDR3 covers 12 residues. CDR3 bases: TGCAGCGCAGGGACAGGTGAATGGGAGCAGTACTTC. As protein: CSAGTGEWEQYF.

This clonotype was seen only a few times. V usage is TRBV6-1 and J usage is TRBJ1-2, with TRBD1 matching 7 bases. The CDR3 consists of 14 residues. Germline V gene sequence: CDR1 MNHNS, CDR2 SASEGT. The junction had 11 bases not matched to a gene; V was cut back by 5 bases and J by 8 bases. The CDR3 spells CASSPGTAPEGYTF. For the CDR3, the DNA is TGTGCCAGCAGTCCCGGGACAGCCCCGGAGGGCTACACCTTC.

This clonotype was counted many times. The V and J genes are TRBV20-1 and TRBJ2-1; 10 bases align to TRBD2. V dropped 5 bases and J dropped 1; count of bases not matched to a gene: 5. The CDR3 extends over 15 amino acids. CDR1 and CDR2 (germline): DFQATT, SNEGSKA (reference sequence). CDR3 DNA: TGCAGTGCTGCGCTTAGCGGGAGGTCCTACAATGAGCAGTTCTTC. It codes for CSAALSGRSYNEQFF.

This clonotype was seen many times. The V call is TRBV28, the J call TRBJ2-5; tentatively, D is TRBD1 or TRBD2 (7 bases each). From germline, CDR1 is MDHEN and CDR2 SYDVKM. The CDR3 covers 17 residues. Trimming took 6 bases from V and 4 from J, leaving 24 bases between them. In nucleotides, the CDR3 is TGTGCCAGCAGCTTACCTCAGGGGGGGCAGGGTCTAGAGACCCAGTACTTC. Translation gives CASSLPQGGQGLETQYF.

The chain combines TRBV3-1 with TRBJ1-2; D not certain. CDR3 length: 12 residues. Germline loops: CDR1 LGHDT, CDR2 YNNKEL (reference sequence). Trimming removed 4 bases from V and 7 bases from J, with 10 bases in between. This CDR3 reads CASSPPEGGYTF. DNA for the CDR3: TGTGCCAGCAGCCCTCCCGAAGGTGGCTACACCTTC.

The sample holds many counts of this clonotype. The chain uses TRBV28 and TRBJ2-7; possibly TRBD2 for D (5 bases). V lost 5 bases, J lost 0 bases, and 29 bases lay in between. Germline values: CDR1 MDHEN, CDR2 SYDVKM. The CDR3 extends over 20 amino acids. The chain's CDR3 is CASSQIDPDVVFGSSYEQYF. The CDR3 DNA reads as TGTGCCAGCAGTCAGATCGACCCTGACGTGGTGTTTGGGAGCTCCTACGAGCAGTACTTC.

Many counts were recorded for this clonotype. The chain employs TRBV28 and TRBJ2-5; 7 nucleotides line up with TRBD2. Germline assignment: CDR1 MDHEN and CDR2 SYDVKM. The CDR3 loop spans 18 amino acids. The V and J ends lost 4 bases and 4 bases, in that order; junction bases with no gene match: 18. This CDR3 reads CASSSPGGSREEGETQYF. CDR3 nucleotides: TGTGCCAGCAGTTCACCCGGGGGGTCGCGAGAAGAGGGAGAGACCCAGTACTTC.

In its sample, this clonotype was seen many times. The chain uses TRBV28 and TRBJ1-2, with 8 bases aligning to TRBD1. The CDR3 has 13 amino acids. V lost 6 bases to trimming and J lost 8 bases; unmatched junction nucleotides: 8. The V gene's germline CDR1 is MDHEN and CDR2 SYDVKM. The CDR3 bases are TGTGCCAGCAGCTTGCAGGGGGCGCGCGGCTACACCTTC. Protein: CASSLQGARGYTF.

The CDR3 bases are TGTGCCAGCAGCTCCTCGGGGCATTCTGGAAACACCATATATTTT. Protein sequence: CASSSSGHSGNTIYF. The gene calls are TRBV7-2 and TRBJ1-3; possibly TRBD1 for D (5 bases). The CDR3 is 15 amino acids. Per the germline V gene, CDR1 is SGHTA and CDR2 is FQGNSA. Trimming took off 4 bases at V and 1 base at J, with 11 bases between the two ends.